This TCR beta chain derives from a study of OX40 agonist ivuxolimab in advanced cancers. Study-wide points: In a subset of nonresponders, normalized T-cell clonal expansion was also low.

For this clone: Its target is not known.

Systemic immunosuppression or autoimmune disease history was grounds to exclude patients. TCRdb's table, derived via immunoSEQ multiplex PCR, lists solely in-frame clones and lacks some. Among about 47,000 clones listed, around 81% were seen once. The origin of this receptor is an adult with an advanced solid tumor such as melanoma, head and neck, liver or kidney cancer. Here the sequenced sample was CD4+ or CD8+ T cells sorted from blood, taken in a trial of the OX40 agonist ivuxolimab.

This CDR3 is CASTGTGGFYEQYF. The CDR3 nucleotides read TGTGCCAGCACCGGGACAGGGGGCTTTTACGAGCAGTACTTC. The V call is TRBV25-1, the J call TRBJ2-7, with 12 bases aligning to TRBD1. From germline, CDR1 is MGHDK and CDR2 SYGVNS. The trim removed 7 bases at V and 4 bases at J, leaving 5 bases unmatched. CDR3 size: 14 residues.